This entry concerns a single TCR beta chain. Its antigen is as yet unknown. Germline loops: CDR1 KGHSH, CDR2 LQKENI. V trimming: 3 bases; J trimming: 2 bases; junction bases outside the gene matches: 4. The CDR3 is 17 residues long. The data stem from a study of cytotoxic CD8 clonotypes in ibrutinib-treated CLL. Study context: Among the patients, fewer than twelve presented as relapsed/refractory and about 15 as treatment-naive; about 17 showed unmutated IGHV. Median treatment time before response sampling was approximately twelve months, range 6 to 36. Findings and caveats of the study: The study found clonality rose at ibrutinib response, then fell toward baseline at progression.

T cells were sequenced at a targeted depth of 1 in 200,000 to 1 in 1 million. Measured with immunoSEQ multiplex PCR; TCRdb has only the in-frame clones, and not every one. The table has roughly 250,000 clones, around three quarters seen once; the top ten hold over 15%. This TCR was recovered from a human donor with chronic lymphocytic leukemia. Source: PBMCs, taken after 24 months of ibrutinib treatment. The rearrangement links TRBV18 to TRBJ2-3, with TRBD2 matching over 14 bases. The CDR3 region is CASSPGTSGSNTDTQYF. The DNA for the CDR3 is TGTGCCAGCTCACCTGGGACTAGCGGGAGTAACACAGATACGCAGTATTTT. The entire variable domain, with the rest obtained from reference TRBV18 and TRBJ2-3, is as follows: NAGVMQNPRHLVRRRGQEARLRCSPMKGHSHVYWYRQLPEEGLKFMVYLQKENIIDESGMPKERFSAEFPKEGPSILRIQQVVRGDSAAYFCASSPGTSGSNTDTQYFGPGTRLTVL.